One sample yielded the 5 T cell receptor beta chains listed below, sequenced in a study of tumor-infiltrating lymphocytes in glioblastoma multiforme (dated by TCRdb to about 2017). The sequencer listed for this sample is Illumina HiSeq 2500. A modified ARM-PCR protocol with multiple V-beta primers and a C-beta primer was used to build TCRB libraries from RNA via three nested multiplex PCR rounds. Using fastp at Q25 and MiXCR, TCRdb reprocessed the public reads and kept productive beta chains. Here each entry gathers all rows of one CDR3 protein and keeps the most common genes and DNA. Present in this sample are 20,000 or so distinct CDR3 sequences, around 68% of which were seen just once. Together, the top ten hold approximately 18% of the sample. The sample comprised peripheral blood. The receptors derive from a male donor with glioblastoma.

This clonotype was seen a single time. The CDR3 nucleotides read TGCAGTGCTAGAGAAGAGGGAGGACTCCACGAGCAGTACTTC. It codes for CSAREEGGLHEQYF. The rearrangement joins TRBV20-1 to TRBJ2-7; tentatively, D is TRBD2 (6 bases). Trimming pared 0 bases from V and 5 bases from J, leaving 14 bases between. The CDR3 runs to 14 residues. In germline, CDR1 is DFQATT, CDR2 SNEGSKA (reference sequence).

Comment on this clonotype: One junction end does not reproduce the germline sequence, and a read error may be involved. V and J are TRBV11-2 and TRBJ2-7; D remains ambiguous. Germline loops: CDR1 SGHAT, CDR2 FQNNGV. This CDR3 is 13 amino acids long. The CDR3 reads CAISNTYSYEQYF. The CDR3 DNA reads TGTGCCATCAGCAATACTTACTCCTATGAACAGTACTTC.

The gene calls are TRBV5-5 and TRBJ1-6; tentatively, D is TRBD1 (5 bases). V was clipped by 2 bases and J by 8 bases, with 20 bases between them. The CDR3 loop spans 17 amino acids. CDR1 and CDR2 from the germline V gene are SGHKS and YYEKEE (reference sequence). CDR3 residues: CASSFPNYRTWDSPLHF. Written as DNA, the CDR3 is TGTGCCAGCAGCTTCCCAAATTACAGGACCTGGGATTCACCCCTCCACTTT.

Comments on this clonotype: One junction end disagrees with the germline gene, perhaps due to a read error. The chain combines TRBV11-2 with TRBJ2-1; a possible D gene is TRBD2 (7 bases). The CDR3 spans 13 residues. Germline CDR1 and CDR2: SGHAT and FQNNGV. This CDR3 is CASSFTGGNEHFF. DNA of the CDR3: TGTGCCAGCAGCTTCACGGGGGGCAATGAGCATTTCTTC.

This clonotype was recorded at least ten times. V is TRBV29-1 and J is TRBJ1-1; D may be TRBD1 (5 bases). Trimming left V 7 bases short and J 8 bases short, with 11 bases between. Germline CDR1 is SQVTM and CDR2 is ANQGSEA. The CDR3 spans 10 residues. This CDR3 is CSGGREEAFF. In DNA, the CDR3 is TGCAGCGGGGGACGGGAGGAAGCTTTCTTT.